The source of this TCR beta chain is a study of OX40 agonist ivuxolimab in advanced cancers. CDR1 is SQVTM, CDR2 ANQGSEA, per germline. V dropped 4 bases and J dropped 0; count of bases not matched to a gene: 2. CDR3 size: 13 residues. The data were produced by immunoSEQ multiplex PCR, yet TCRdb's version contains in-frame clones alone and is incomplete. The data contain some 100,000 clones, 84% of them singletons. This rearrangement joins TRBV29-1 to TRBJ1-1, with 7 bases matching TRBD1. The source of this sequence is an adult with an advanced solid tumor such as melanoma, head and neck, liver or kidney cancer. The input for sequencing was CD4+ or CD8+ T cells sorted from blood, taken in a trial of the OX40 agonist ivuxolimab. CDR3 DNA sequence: TGCAGCGTTGGCGGGACAGTGAACACTGAAGCTTTCTTT. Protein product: CSVGGTVNTEAFF.